This record concerns one T cell receptor beta chain sequence. Its cognate antigen is unknown. Whether given at about 4 or about 12 weeks, second doses were pooled. The sample is drawn from a study of T cell responses to AZD1222 COVID-19 vaccine. This CDR3 comprises 15 residues. Trimming removed 7 bases from V and 0 bases from J, with 15 bases in between. Germline lookup yields CDR1 SNHLY and CDR2 FYNNEI. Findings and caveats of the study: Spike was spanned by vaccine-associated CD4 TCRs, with dominance at 160-218 and 743-854. Repertoire sampling happened only post peak T cell response.

The assay was immunoSEQ multiplex PCR, and TCRdb's table has in-frame clones only and misses some. The sample carries 80,000 or so clones, more than 85% recorded once. The specimen was peripheral blood, collected 28 days after the second AZD1222 dose. The chain carries TRBV2 and TRBJ1-2, with D perhaps TRBD1 (6 bases). The clonotype originates from an adult who received the AZD1222 COVID-19 vaccine. The CDR3 sequence is CASTRGGATNYGYTF. The CDR3, as DNA: TGTGCCAGCACTCGGGGGGGGGCCACTAACTATGGCTACACCTTC.